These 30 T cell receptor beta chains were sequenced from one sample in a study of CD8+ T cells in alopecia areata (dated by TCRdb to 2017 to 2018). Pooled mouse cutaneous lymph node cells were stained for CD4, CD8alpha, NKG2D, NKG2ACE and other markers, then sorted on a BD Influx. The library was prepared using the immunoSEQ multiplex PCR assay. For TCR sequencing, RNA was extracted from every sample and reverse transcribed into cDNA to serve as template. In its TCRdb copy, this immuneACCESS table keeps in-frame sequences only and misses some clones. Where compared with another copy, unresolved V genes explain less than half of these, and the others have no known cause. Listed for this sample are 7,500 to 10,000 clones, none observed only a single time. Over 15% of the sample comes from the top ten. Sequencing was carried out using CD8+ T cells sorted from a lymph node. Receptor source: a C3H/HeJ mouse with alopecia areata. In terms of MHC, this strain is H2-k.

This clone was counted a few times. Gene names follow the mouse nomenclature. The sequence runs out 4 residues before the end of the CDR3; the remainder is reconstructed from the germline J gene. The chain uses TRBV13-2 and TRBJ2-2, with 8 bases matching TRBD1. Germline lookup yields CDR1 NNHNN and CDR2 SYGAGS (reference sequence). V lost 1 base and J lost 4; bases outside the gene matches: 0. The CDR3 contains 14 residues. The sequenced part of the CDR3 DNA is TGTGCCAGCGGTGATACAGGGGGCACCGGG. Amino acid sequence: CASGDTGGTG. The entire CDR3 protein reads CASGDTGGTGQLYF.

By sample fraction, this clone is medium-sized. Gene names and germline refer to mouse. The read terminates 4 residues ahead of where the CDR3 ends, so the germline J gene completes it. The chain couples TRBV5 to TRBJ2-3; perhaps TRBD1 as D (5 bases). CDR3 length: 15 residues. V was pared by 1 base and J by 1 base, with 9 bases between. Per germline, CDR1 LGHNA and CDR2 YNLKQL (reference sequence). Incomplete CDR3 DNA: TGTGCCAGCAGCCAAGGAGGGGTTGGTGCAGAA. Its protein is CASSQGGVGAE. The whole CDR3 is CASSQGGVGAETLYF.

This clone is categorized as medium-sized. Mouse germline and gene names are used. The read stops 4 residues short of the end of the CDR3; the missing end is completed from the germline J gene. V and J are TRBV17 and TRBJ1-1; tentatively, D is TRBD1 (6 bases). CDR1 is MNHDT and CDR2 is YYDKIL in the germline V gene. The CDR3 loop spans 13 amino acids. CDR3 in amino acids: CASSRLNRAEVFF. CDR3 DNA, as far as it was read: TGTGCTAGCAGTAGGCTAAACAGGGCA.

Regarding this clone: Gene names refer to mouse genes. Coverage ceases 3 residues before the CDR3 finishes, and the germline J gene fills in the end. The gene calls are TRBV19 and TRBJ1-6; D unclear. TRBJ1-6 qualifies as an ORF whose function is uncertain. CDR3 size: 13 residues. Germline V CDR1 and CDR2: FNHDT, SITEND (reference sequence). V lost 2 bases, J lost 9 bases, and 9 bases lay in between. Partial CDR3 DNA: TGTGCCAGCAGTATCCCCAATAGTTCGCCC. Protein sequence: CASSIPNSSP. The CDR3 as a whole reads CASSIPNSSPLYF.

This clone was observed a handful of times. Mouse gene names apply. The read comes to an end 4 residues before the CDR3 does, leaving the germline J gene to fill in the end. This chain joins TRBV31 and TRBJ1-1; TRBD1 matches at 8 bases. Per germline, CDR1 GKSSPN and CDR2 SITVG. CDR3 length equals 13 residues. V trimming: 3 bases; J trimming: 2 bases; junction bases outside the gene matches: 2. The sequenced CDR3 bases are TGTGCCTGGAGCGACAGGGGCAACACA. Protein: CAWSDRGNT. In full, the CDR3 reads CAWSDRGNTEVFF.

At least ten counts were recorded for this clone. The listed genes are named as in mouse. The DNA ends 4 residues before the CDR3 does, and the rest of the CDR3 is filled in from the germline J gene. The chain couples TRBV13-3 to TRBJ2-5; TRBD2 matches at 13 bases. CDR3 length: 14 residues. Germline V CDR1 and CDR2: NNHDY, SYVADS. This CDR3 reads CASRDWGGGDTQYF. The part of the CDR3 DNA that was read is TGTGCCAGCAGGGACTGGGGGGGCGGTGAC.

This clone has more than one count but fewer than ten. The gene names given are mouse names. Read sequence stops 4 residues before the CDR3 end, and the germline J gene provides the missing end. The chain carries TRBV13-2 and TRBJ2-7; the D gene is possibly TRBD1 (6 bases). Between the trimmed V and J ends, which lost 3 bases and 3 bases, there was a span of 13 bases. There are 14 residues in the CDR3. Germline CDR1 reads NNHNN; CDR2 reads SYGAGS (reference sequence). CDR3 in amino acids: CASGGGAGDYEQYF. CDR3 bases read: TGTGCCAGCGGTGGCGGGGCAGGGGACTAT.

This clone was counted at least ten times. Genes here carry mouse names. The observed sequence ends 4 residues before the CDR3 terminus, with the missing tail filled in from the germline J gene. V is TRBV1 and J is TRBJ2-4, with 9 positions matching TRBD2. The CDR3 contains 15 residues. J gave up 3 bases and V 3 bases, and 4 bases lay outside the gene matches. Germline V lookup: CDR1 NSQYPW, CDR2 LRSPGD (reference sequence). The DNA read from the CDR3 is TGCACCTGCAGTGCGCTGACTGGGGGACAAAAC. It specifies CTCSALTGGQN. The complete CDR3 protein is CTCSALTGGQNTLYF.

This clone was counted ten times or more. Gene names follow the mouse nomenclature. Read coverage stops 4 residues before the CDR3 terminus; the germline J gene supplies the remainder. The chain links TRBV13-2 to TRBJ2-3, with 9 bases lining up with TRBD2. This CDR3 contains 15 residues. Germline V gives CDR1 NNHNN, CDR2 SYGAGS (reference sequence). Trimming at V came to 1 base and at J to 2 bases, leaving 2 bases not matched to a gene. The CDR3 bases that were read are TGTGCCAGCGGTGATATTGGGGGGGCTGCAGAA. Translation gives CASGDIGGAAE. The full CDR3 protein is CASGDIGGAAETLYF.

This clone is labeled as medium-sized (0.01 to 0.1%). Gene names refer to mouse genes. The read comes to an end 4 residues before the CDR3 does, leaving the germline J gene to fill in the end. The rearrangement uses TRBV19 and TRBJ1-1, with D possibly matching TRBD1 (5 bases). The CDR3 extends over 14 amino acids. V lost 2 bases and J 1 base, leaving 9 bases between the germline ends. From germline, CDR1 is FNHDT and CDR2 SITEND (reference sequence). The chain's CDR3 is CASSMRGGNTEVFF. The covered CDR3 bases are TGTGCCAGCAGTATGAGGGGAGGAAACACA.

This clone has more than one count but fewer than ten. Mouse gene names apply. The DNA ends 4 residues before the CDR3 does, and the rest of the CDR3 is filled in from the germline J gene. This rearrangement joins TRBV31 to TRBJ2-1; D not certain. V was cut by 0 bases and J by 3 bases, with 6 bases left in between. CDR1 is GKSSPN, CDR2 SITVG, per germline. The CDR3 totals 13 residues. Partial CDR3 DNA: TGTGCCTGGAGTCTACACGTCTATGCT. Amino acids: CAWSLHVYA. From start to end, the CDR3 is CAWSLHVYAEQFF.

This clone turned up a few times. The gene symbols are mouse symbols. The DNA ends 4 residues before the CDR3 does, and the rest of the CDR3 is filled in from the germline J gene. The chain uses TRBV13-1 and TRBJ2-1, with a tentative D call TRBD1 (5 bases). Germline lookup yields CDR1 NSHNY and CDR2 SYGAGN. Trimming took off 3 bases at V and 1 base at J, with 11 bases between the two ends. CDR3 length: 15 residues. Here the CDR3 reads CASSVGHRNYAEQFF. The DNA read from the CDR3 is TGTGCCAGCAGTGTCGGACACCGAAACTATGCT.

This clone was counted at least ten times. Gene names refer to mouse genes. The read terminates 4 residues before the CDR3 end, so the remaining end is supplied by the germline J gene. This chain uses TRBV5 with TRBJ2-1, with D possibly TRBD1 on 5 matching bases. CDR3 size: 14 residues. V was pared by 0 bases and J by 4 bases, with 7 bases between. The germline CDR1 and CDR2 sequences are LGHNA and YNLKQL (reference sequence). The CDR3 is CASSQDRQYAEQFF. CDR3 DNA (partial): TGTGCCAGCAGCCAAGATCGACAGTATGCT.

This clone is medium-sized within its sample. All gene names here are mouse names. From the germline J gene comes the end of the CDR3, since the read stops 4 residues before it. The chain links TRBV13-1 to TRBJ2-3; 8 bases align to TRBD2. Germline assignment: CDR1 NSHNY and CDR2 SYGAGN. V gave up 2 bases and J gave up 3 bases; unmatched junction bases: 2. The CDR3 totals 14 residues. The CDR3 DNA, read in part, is TGTGCCAGCAGTGACTGGGGGGAGGCAGAA. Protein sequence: CASSDWGEAE. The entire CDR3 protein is CASSDWGEAETLYF.

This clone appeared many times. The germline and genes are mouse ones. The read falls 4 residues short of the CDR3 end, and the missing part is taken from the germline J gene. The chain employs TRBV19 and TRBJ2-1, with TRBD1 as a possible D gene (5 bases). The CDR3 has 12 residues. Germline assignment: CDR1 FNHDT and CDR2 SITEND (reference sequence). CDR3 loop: CASSIHRAEQFF. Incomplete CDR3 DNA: TGTGCCAGCAGTATACACAGGGCT.

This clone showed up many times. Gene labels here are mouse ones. The CDR3 bases that were read are TGTGCCAGCAGTTTGACAGCTAGTGCAGAA. Its protein is CASSLTASAE. The whole CDR3 sequence is CASSLTASAETLYF. V and J are TRBV13-3 and TRBJ2-3; perhaps TRBD1 as D (5 bases). The read stops 4 residues short of the end of the CDR3; the missing end is completed from the germline J gene. CDR1 and CDR2 (germline): NNHDY, SYVADS. The CDR3 length is 14 residues. V was trimmed by 4 bases and J by 0 bases, leaving 9 bases between them.

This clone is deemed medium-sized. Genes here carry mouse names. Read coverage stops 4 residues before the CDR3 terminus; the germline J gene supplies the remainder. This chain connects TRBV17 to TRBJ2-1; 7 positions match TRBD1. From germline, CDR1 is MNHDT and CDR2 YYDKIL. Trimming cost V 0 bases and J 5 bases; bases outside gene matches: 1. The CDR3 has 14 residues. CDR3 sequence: CASSRDGTDAEQFF. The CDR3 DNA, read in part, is TGTGCTAGCAGTAGAGATGGGACAGATGCT.

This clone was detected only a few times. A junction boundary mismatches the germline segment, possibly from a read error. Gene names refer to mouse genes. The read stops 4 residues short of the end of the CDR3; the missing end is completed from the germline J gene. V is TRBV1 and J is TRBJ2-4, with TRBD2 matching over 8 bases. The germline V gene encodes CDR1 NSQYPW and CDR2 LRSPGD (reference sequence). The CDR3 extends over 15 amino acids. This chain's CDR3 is CTCGADWGSQNTLYF. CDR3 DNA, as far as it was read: TGCACCTGCGGTGCAGACTGGGGTAGTCAAAAC. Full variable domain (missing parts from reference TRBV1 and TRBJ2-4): VTLLEQNPRWRLVPRGQAVNLRCILKNSQYPWMSWYQQDLQKQLQWLFTLRSPGDKEVKSLPGADYLATRVTDTELRLQVANMSQGRTLYCTCGADWGSQNTLYFGAGTRLSVL.

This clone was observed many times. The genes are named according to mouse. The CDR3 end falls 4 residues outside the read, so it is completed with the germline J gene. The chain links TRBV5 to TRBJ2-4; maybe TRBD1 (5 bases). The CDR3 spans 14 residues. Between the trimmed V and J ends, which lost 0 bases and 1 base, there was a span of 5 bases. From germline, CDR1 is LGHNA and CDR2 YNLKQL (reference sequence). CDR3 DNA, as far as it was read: TGTGCCAGCAGCCAAGAAGGGGGTCAAAAC. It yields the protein CASSQEGGQN. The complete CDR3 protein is CASSQEGGQNTLYF.

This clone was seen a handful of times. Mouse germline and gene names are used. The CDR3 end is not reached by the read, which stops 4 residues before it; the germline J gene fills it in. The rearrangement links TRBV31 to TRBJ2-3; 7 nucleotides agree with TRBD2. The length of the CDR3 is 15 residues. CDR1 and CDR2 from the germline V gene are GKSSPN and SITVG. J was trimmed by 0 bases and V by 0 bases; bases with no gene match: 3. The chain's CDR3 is CAWSLTGVSAETLYF. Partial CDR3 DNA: TGTGCCTGGAGTCTAACTGGGGTTAGTGCAGAA.

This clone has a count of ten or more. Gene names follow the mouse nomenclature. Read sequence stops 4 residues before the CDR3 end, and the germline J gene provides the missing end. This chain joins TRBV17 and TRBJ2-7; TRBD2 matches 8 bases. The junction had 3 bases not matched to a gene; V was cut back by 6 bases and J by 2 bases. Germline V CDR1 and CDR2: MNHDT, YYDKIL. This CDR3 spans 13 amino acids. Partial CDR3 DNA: TGTGCTAGCAGAGGGGGGGGGCCCTAT. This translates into CASRGGGPY. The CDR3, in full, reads CASRGGGPYEQYF.

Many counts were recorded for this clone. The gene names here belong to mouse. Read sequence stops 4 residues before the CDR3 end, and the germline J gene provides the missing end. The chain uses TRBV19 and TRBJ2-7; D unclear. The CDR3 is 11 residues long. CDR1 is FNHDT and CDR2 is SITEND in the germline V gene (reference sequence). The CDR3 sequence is CASSIGYEQYF. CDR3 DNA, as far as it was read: TGTGCCAGCAGTATTGGGTAT.

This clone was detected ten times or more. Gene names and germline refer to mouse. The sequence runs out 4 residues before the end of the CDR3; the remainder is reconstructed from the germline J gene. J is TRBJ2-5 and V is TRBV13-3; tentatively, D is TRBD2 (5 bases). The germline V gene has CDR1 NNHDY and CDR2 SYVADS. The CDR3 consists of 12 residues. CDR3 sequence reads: CASSAGKDTQYF. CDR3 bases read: TGTGCCAGCAGTGCTGGGAAGGAC.

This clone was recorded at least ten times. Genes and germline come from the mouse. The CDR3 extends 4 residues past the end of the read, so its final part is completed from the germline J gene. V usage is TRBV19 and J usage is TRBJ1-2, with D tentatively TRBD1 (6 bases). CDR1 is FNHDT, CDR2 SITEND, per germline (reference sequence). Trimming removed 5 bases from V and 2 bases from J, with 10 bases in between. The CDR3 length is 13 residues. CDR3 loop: CASRRTGNSDYTF. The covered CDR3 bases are TGTGCCAGCAGACGTACAGGGAACTCC.

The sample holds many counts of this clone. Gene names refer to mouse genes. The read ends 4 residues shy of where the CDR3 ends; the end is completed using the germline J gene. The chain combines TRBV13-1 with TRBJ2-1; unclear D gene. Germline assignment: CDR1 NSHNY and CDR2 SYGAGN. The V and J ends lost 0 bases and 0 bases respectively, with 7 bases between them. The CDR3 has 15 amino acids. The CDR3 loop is CASSDAENNYAEQFF. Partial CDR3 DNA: TGTGCCAGCAGTGATGCAGAAAATAACTATGCT.

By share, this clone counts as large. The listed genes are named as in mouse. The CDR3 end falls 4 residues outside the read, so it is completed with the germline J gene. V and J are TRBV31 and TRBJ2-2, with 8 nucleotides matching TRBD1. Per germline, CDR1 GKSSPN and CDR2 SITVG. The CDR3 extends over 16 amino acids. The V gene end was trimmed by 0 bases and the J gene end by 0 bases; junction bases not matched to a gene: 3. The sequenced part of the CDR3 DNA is TGTGCCTGGAGTCTCTCGGGACAGGCAAACACCGGG. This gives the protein CAWSLSGQANTG. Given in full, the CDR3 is CAWSLSGQANTGQLYF.

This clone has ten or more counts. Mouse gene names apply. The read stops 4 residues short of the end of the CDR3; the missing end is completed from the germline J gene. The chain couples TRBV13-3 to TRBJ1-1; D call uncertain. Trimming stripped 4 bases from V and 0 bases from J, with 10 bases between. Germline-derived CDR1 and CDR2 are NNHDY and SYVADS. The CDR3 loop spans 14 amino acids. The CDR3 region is CASSTRPANTEVFF. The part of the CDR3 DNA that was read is TGTGCCAGCAGTACCAGGCCTGCAAACACA.

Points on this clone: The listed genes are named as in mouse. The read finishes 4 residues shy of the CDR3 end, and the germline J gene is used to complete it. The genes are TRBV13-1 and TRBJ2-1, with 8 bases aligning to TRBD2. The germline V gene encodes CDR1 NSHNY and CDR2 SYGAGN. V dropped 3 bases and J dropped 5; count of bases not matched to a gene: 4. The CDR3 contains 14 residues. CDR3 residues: CASSVGGRDAEQFF. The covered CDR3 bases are TGTGCCAGCAGTGTGGGGGGGAGGGATGCT.

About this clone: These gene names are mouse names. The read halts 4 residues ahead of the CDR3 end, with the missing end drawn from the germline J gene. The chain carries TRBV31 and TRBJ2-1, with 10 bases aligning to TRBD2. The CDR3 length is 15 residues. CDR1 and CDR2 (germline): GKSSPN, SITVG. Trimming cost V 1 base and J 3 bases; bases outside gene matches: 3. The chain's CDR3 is CAWSPSGGAYAEQFF. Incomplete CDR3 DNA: TGTGCCTGGAGTCCCTCTGGGGGGGCCTATGCT.

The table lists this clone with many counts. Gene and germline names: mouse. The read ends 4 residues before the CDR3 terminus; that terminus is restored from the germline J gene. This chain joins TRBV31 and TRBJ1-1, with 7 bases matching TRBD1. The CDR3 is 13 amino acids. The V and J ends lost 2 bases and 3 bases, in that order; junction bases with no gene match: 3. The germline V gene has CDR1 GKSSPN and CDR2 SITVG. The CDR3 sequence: CAWSIQGDTEVFF. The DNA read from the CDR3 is TGTGCCTGGAGTATTCAGGGGGACACA. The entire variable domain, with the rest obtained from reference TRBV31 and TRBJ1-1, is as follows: AQTIHQWPVAEIKAVGSPLSLGCTIKGKSSPNLYWYWQATGGTLQQLFYSITVGQVESVVQLNLSASRPKDDQFILSTEKLLLSHSGFYLCAWSIQGDTEVFFGKGTRLTVV.